These T cell receptor beta chains were read from a single sample in a study of T-cell memory formation after mild COVID-19. Via MiXCR, TCRdb re-called the 5' RACE reads, giving one row per CDR3 protein. The sample contains roughly 50,000 distinct CDR3 sequences, around 9.5% of which appear only once. The sample comprised PBMCs or a T cell subset sorted from them (not recorded which). The source is a young man who had mild COVID-19 (a few samples of this study predate the infection). Cell type and time point are not known. CDR3s include the opening cysteine and the closing phenylalanine or tryptophan. Fields, in order: J gene, V gene, clone size, D gene, CDR3 protein, CDR3 DNA. D genes are given only for firm matches. Clone size, where shown, is once, few, many, or a class for clones that have expanded.

>TRBJ1-2|TRBV6-1|.|.
CASKTASQGGYTF
TGTGCCAGCAAGACAGCCTCCCAGGGTGGCTACACCTTC
>TRBJ1-2|TRBV12-2|.|.
CASRHLGGSYGYTF
TGTGCAAGTCGCCACTTGGGGGGAAGCTATGGCTACACCTTC
>TRBJ1-5|TRBV29-1|.|.
CSVAGVGKDQPQHF
TGCAGCGTTGCGGGTGTAGGGAAGGATCAGCCCCAGCATTTT
>TRBJ2-3|TRBV7-2|.|.
CASSALGHKETDTQYF
TGTGCCAGCAGCGCCCTGGGGCACAAAGAGACAGATACGCAGTATTTT
>TRBJ1-2|TRBV27|.|TRBD1
CASSRDRGSYGYTF
TGTGCCAGCAGCCGGGACAGGGGGTCCTATGGCTACACCTTC
>TRBJ2-5|TRBV7-2|few|.
CASSLVVGETQYF
TGTGCCAGCAGCTTAGTTGTAGGAGAGACCCAGTACTTC
>TRBJ1-1|TRBV6-5|.|TRBD1
CASSLDRGSGAFF
TGTGCCAGCAGCCTGGACAGGGGGTCTGGAGCTTTCTTT
>TRBJ1-5|TRBV24-1|few|.
CATSEASGEGQPQHF
TGTGCCACCAGTGAGGCCTCAGGGGAGGGGCAGCCCCAGCATTTT
>TRBJ1-2|TRBV20-1|many|.
CSARDQVHGYTF
TGCAGTGCTAGAGATCAGGTTCATGGCTACACCTTC
>TRBJ2-5|TRBV20-1|.|.
CSARDGGANQETQYF
TGCAGTGCTAGAGATGGGGGGGCAAACCAAGAGACCCAGTACTTC
>TRBJ1-1|TRBV2|few|.
CASSRDPMYTEAFF
TGTGCCAGCAGTAGGGACCCCATGTACACTGAAGCTTTCTTT
>TRBJ1-3|TRBV7-8|.|.
CASSLVPPTGDSGNTIYF
TGTGCCAGCAGCTTAGTGCCTCCTACCGGGGACTCTGGAAACACCATATATTTT
>TRBJ2-6|TRBV13|few|.
CASSLAGPSGANVLTF
TGTGCCAGCAGCTTAGCGGGGCCCTCTGGGGCCAACGTCCTGACTTTC
>TRBJ2-3|TRBV7-2|many|.
CASSLQLLGGLTDTQYF
TGTGCCAGCAGCCTGCAGCTTTTGGGCGGTCTCACAGATACGCAGTATTTT
>TRBJ2-7|TRBV20-1|many|TRBD1
CSVMRQGVSYEQYF
TGCAGCGTTATGCGACAGGGGGTCTCCTACGAGCAGTACTTC
>TRBJ1-1|TRBV29-1|many|.
CSVATGTRNTEAFF
TGCAGCGTTGCGACCGGGACAAGGAACACTGAAGCTTTCTTT
>TRBJ1-2|TRBV29-1|.|.
CSVGGASTDGYTF
TGCAGCGTTGGTGGGGCCTCGACGGATGGCTACACCTTC